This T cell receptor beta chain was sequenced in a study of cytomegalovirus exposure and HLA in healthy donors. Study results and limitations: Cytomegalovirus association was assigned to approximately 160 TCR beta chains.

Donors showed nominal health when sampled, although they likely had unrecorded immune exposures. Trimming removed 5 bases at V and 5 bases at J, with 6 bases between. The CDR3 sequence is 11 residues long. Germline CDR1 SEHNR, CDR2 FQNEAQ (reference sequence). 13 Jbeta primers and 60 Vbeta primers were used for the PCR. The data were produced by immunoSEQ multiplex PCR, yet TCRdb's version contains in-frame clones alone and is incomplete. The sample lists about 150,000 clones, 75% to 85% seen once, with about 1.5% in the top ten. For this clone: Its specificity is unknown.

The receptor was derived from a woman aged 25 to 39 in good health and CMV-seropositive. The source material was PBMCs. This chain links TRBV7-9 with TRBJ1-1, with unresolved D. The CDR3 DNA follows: TGTGCCAGCAGCGGGCTTACTGAAGCTTTCTTT. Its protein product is CASSGLTEAFF.